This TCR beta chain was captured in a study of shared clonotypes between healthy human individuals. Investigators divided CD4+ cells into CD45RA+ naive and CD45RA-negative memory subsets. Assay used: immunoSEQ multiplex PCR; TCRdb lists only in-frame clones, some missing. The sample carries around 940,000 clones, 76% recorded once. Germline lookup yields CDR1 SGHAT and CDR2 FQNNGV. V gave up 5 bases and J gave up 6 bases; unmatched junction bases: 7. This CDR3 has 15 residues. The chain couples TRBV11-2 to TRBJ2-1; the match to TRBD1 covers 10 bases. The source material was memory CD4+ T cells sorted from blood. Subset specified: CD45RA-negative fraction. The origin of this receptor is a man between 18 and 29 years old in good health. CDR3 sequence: CASSPSDRGSNEQFF. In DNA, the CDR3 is TGTGCCAGCAGCCCATCGGACAGGGGGAGCAATGAGCAGTTCTTC.